This is a list of T cell receptor beta chains from one sample in a study of beta chain features in type 1 diabetes. The protocol was immunoSEQ multiplex PCR, while the TCRdb copy is restricted to in-frame clones and leaves out a portion. Among some 350,000 clones listed, around a tenth were seen once. Specimen: central memory CD4+ T cells from blood. The source is a young man with type 1 diabetes. The CDR3 runs from the conserved cysteine through the conserved F or W. D genes are given only for firm matches. Part of the rows lack a size; the others show once, few, many or a class for expanded clones.

j_call: TRBJ1-1
d_call: TRBD1
clone_size: few
v_call: TRBV28
cdr3_nt: TGTGCCAGCAGGCTAGGGGGCATGAACACTGAAGCTTTCTTT
cdr3_aa: CASRLGGMNTEAFF

j_call: TRBJ2-7
d_call: -
clone_size: -
v_call: TRBV7-9
cdr3_nt: TGTGCCAGCATAAAAGAACCACAGGGATCCTACGAGCAGTACTTC
cdr3_aa: CASIKEPQGSYEQYF

j_call: TRBJ2-3
d_call: -
clone_size: few
v_call: TRBV2
cdr3_nt: TGTGCCAGCAGTAAGGAGGCACAAGATACGCAGTATTTT
cdr3_aa: CASSKEAQDTQYF

j_call: TRBJ2-5
d_call: -
clone_size: -
v_call: TRBV20-1
cdr3_nt: TGCAGTGCTCGTCACGTTGAGACCCAGTACTTC
cdr3_aa: CSARHVETQYF

j_call: TRBJ2-3
d_call: TRBD2
clone_size: few
v_call: TRBV15
cdr3_nt: TGTGCCACCAGCCCCACCGGGGGGGCCCGGGGGCAGTATTTT
cdr3_aa: CATSPTGGARGQYF

j_call: TRBJ2-7
d_call: -
clone_size: -
v_call: TRBV21-1
cdr3_nt: TGTGCCAGCAATCTGGAAAGGGTCCTTTACTACGAGCAGTACTTC
cdr3_aa: CASNLERVLYYEQYF

j_call: TRBJ2-7
d_call: TRBD1
clone_size: few
v_call: TRBV6-5
cdr3_nt: TGTGCCAGCAGTTACGGCGGGACAGGGGGCTCCTACGAGCAGTACTTC
cdr3_aa: CASSYGGTGGSYEQYF

j_call: TRBJ2-2
d_call: -
clone_size: many
v_call: TRBV7-9
cdr3_nt: TGTGCCAGCAGATCCCGGGATCGGACCGGGGAGCTGTTTTTT
cdr3_aa: CASRSRDRTGELFF

j_call: TRBJ2-7
d_call: -
clone_size: few
v_call: TRBV27
cdr3_nt: TGTGCCAGCAGTTTAAAAAGACAGCCCGACTACGAGCAGTACTTC
cdr3_aa: CASSLKRQPDYEQYF

j_call: TRBJ2-1
d_call: -
clone_size: -
v_call: TRBV5-1
cdr3_nt: TGCGCCAGCAGCAACGGCCAACAGGGCCGGGAGTTCTTC
cdr3_aa: CASSNGQQGREFF

j_call: TRBJ2-3
d_call: -
clone_size: few
v_call: TRBV11-2
cdr3_nt: TGCGCCAGCAGCCCAAACAGGGAAGATACGCAGTATTTT
cdr3_aa: CASSPNREDTQYF

j_call: TRBJ2-7
d_call: -
clone_size: few
v_call: TRBV7-2
cdr3_nt: TGTGCCAGCAGCCCTTCGCAAGGGCCGAGGGAGCAGTACTTC
cdr3_aa: CASSPSQGPREQYF

j_call: TRBJ2-4
d_call: TRBD1
clone_size: -
v_call: TRBV7-9
cdr3_nt: TGTGCCAGCAGCCTCACAGGGGGCAATAGGGTCATTCAGTACTTC
cdr3_aa: CASSLTGGNRVIQYF

j_call: TRBJ2-5
d_call: -
clone_size: few
v_call: TRBV5-6
cdr3_nt: TGTGCCAGCAAGCTTGGGGTTAGCGGTACGGTTGAGACCCAGTACTTC
cdr3_aa: CASKLGVSGTVETQYF

j_call: TRBJ2-7
d_call: -
clone_size: -
v_call: TRBV28
cdr3_nt: TGTGCCAGCAGTTGGGGGATCGACCAGTACTTC
cdr3_aa: CASSWGIDQYF

j_call: TRBJ2-7
d_call: TRBD1
clone_size: -
v_call: TRBV6-5
cdr3_nt: TGTGCCAGCAGTGCCCCGGGACAGGGGAAGTACGAGCAGTACTTC
cdr3_aa: CASSAPGQGKYEQYF

j_call: TRBJ2-7
d_call: TRBD1
clone_size: -
v_call: TRBV28
cdr3_nt: TGTGCCAGCATTAAGGGACAGGGGTTTAGCGAGCAGTACTTC
cdr3_aa: CASIKGQGFSEQYF

j_call: TRBJ2-4
d_call: -
clone_size: few
v_call: TRBV5-1
cdr3_nt: TGTGCCAGCAGCCCCGGGTCCTTGGGAAACATTCAGTACTTC
cdr3_aa: CASSPGSLGNIQYF

j_call: TRBJ2-3
d_call: -
clone_size: -
v_call: TRBV5-1
cdr3_nt: TGCGCCAGCCCGGGGCTGCGGGAAGATACGCAGTATTTT
cdr3_aa: CASPGLREDTQYF

j_call: TRBJ1-2
d_call: -
clone_size: few
v_call: TRBV28
cdr3_nt: TGTGCCAGCAAGAACCGGGATGGCTACACCTTC
cdr3_aa: CASKNRDGYTF

j_call: TRBJ1-2
d_call: -
clone_size: -
v_call: TRBV10-3
cdr3_nt: TGTGCCATCAGTGATCGGGGTAACTATGGCTACACCTTC
cdr3_aa: CAISDRGNYGYTF

j_call: TRBJ2-7
d_call: TRBD2
clone_size: -
v_call: TRBV6-5
cdr3_nt: TGTGCCATCAGGAGGGGACTAGCGGGAAGCGACGAGCAGTACTTC
cdr3_aa: CAIRRGLAGSDEQYF

j_call: TRBJ2-5
d_call: TRBD2
clone_size: -
v_call: TRBV25-1
cdr3_nt: TGTGCCAGCAGTCTGGGACTAGCGGCCCAAGAGACCCAGTACTTC
cdr3_aa: CASSLGLAAQETQYF

j_call: TRBJ2-1
d_call: TRBD1
clone_size: few
v_call: TRBV7-9
cdr3_nt: TGTGCCAGCAGCCCAACAGGGGGCGAATACAATGAGCAGTTCTTC
cdr3_aa: CASSPTGGEYNEQFF

j_call: TRBJ2-1
d_call: TRBD2
clone_size: few
v_call: TRBV28
cdr3_nt: TGTGCCAGCAGTTTGCGGGAGAGGAATGAGCAGTTCTTC
cdr3_aa: CASSLRERNEQFF

j_call: TRBJ1-2
d_call: -
clone_size: many
v_call: TRBV7-9
cdr3_nt: TGTGCCAGCAGCCCAGTCTCCCTGGGCTACACCTTC
cdr3_aa: CASSPVSLGYTF

j_call: TRBJ2-5
d_call: TRBD2
clone_size: -
v_call: TRBV4-1
cdr3_nt: TGCGCCAGCAGCCAAGACGGGCTAGCGGGAGGGTTTGGAGAGACCCAGTACTTC
cdr3_aa: CASSQDGLAGGFGETQYF

j_call: TRBJ2-7
d_call: TRBD1
clone_size: once
v_call: TRBV6-1
cdr3_nt: TGTGCCAGCAGGAGGACAGGAAACGACGAGCAGTACTTC
cdr3_aa: CASRRTGNDEQYF

j_call: TRBJ2-1
d_call: TRBD2
clone_size: -
v_call: TRBV5-1
cdr3_nt: TGCGCCAGCAGCTTAGGGCTAGCGGCGGATGAGCAGTTCTTC
cdr3_aa: CASSLGLAADEQFF

j_call: TRBJ2-7
d_call: -
clone_size: few
v_call: TRBV4-1
cdr3_nt: TGCGCCAGCAGCTCCCGGACGGATTCCTACGAGCAGTACTTC
cdr3_aa: CASSSRTDSYEQYF

j_call: TRBJ2-1
d_call: -
clone_size: -
v_call: TRBV28
cdr3_nt: TGTGCCAGCAGTTTGAGGTCAGGGCGTTTCCTATTAAACAATGAGCAGTTCTTC
cdr3_aa: CASSLRSGRFLLNNEQFF

j_call: TRBJ2-5
d_call: -
clone_size: -
v_call: TRBV12-2
cdr3_nt: TGTGCAAGTCGCTTATTTAGAGGGCGGGAGCCCGAAGAGACCCAGTACTTC
cdr3_aa: CASRLFRGREPEETQYF

j_call: TRBJ2-7
d_call: TRBD1
clone_size: few
v_call: TRBV7-2
cdr3_nt: TGTGCCAGCAGCTTAGGGGACAGTCTTTCCTACGAGCAGTACTTC
cdr3_aa: CASSLGDSLSYEQYF

j_call: TRBJ2-2
d_call: -
clone_size: many
v_call: TRBV5-1
cdr3_nt: TGCGCCAGCAGCTTTAGCGGTAACACCGGGGAGCTGTTTTTT
cdr3_aa: CASSFSGNTGELFF

j_call: TRBJ1-4
d_call: TRBD1
clone_size: few
v_call: TRBV19
cdr3_nt: TGTGCCAGTAGTCCAGGGGGATATCCTAATGAAAAACTGTTTTTT
cdr3_aa: CASSPGGYPNEKLFF

j_call: TRBJ2-1
d_call: -
clone_size: few
v_call: TRBV7-9
cdr3_nt: TGTGCCAGCAGCTTAGTAGGACGCTCGCACTTCTTC
cdr3_aa: CASSLVGRSHFF

j_call: TRBJ2-7
d_call: -
clone_size: -
v_call: TRBV6-6
cdr3_nt: TGTGCCAGCAGTCCTCCGGGACGGACCCTTTACGAGCAGTACTTC
cdr3_aa: CASSPPGRTLYEQYF

j_call: TRBJ2-1
d_call: -
clone_size: few
v_call: TRBV27
cdr3_nt: TGTGCCAGCAGCACCCAGGGAAGTAGTGAGCAGTTCTTC
cdr3_aa: CASSTQGSSEQFF

j_call: TRBJ2-1
d_call: TRBD2
clone_size: -
v_call: TRBV7-9
cdr3_nt: TGTGCCAGCAGCCAAGGGTGGCTAGCGGGAGGGTTCCACAATGAGCAGTTCTTC
cdr3_aa: CASSQGWLAGGFHNEQFF

j_call: TRBJ2-1
d_call: TRBD1
clone_size: -
v_call: TRBV30
cdr3_nt: TGTGCCTGGGGACCTGGGACAGGGGGCCTGAATGAGCAGTTCTTC
cdr3_aa: CAWGPGTGGLNEQFF

j_call: TRBJ2-2
d_call: -
clone_size: few
v_call: TRBV11-2
cdr3_nt: TGTGCCAGCAGCCCCCTAGGGTTGTTCACCGGGGAGCTGTTTTTT
cdr3_aa: CASSPLGLFTGELFF

j_call: TRBJ1-1
d_call: -
clone_size: -
v_call: TRBV7-9
cdr3_nt: TGTGCCAGCAGCTTCAGGGCTCTCATGAACACTGAAGCTTTCTTT
cdr3_aa: CASSFRALMNTEAFF

j_call: TRBJ2-7
d_call: TRBD1
clone_size: -
v_call: TRBV28
cdr3_nt: TGTGCCAGCAGTAGGACAGGAACCAACGAGCAGTACTTC
cdr3_aa: CASSRTGTNEQYF

j_call: TRBJ2-2
d_call: TRBD2
clone_size: many
v_call: TRBV5-4
cdr3_nt: TGTGCCAGCAGCTCTAGCGGGAGGGCCGCCGGGGAGCTGTTTTTT
cdr3_aa: CASSSSGRAAGELFF

j_call: TRBJ1-3
d_call: -
clone_size: -
v_call: TRBV6-5
cdr3_nt: TGTGCCAGCAGTTACCAAGCTGGAAACACCATATATTTT
cdr3_aa: CASSYQAGNTIYF

j_call: TRBJ2-1
d_call: TRBD1
clone_size: -
v_call: TRBV5-1
cdr3_nt: TGCGCCAGCGCGTCCGGGACAGTGGGCTACAATGAGCAGTTCTTC
cdr3_aa: CASASGTVGYNEQFF

j_call: TRBJ1-2
d_call: TRBD1
clone_size: many
v_call: TRBV6-1
cdr3_nt: TGTGCCAGCAGTGAAAACCCGGGACAGATATATTATGGCTACACCTTC
cdr3_aa: CASSENPGQIYYGYTF

j_call: TRBJ2-1
d_call: -
clone_size: few
v_call: TRBV18
cdr3_nt: TGTGCCAGCTCACCAATGACAAGAGAGCAGTTCTTC
cdr3_aa: CASSPMTREQFF

j_call: TRBJ2-7
d_call: TRBD2
clone_size: -
v_call: TRBV19
cdr3_nt: TGTGCCAGTCGGCAGGGGACTAGCGTTTACGAGCAGTACTTC
cdr3_aa: CASRQGTSVYEQYF

j_call: TRBJ1-2
d_call: -
clone_size: few
v_call: TRBV5-4
cdr3_nt: TGTGCCAGCAGCCCAGGGTTTGACTATGGCTACACCTTC
cdr3_aa: CASSPGFDYGYTF

j_call: TRBJ2-3
d_call: -
clone_size: few
v_call: TRBV28
cdr3_nt: TGTGCCAGCACCATCCCCGGGGCGTCTAACACAGATACGCAGTATTTT
cdr3_aa: CASTIPGASNTDTQYF

j_call: TRBJ1-1
d_call: -
clone_size: many
v_call: TRBV28
cdr3_nt: TGTGCCAGCAGATATTACACTGAAGCTTTCTTT
cdr3_aa: CASRYYTEAFF

j_call: TRBJ2-1
d_call: TRBD1
clone_size: -
v_call: TRBV28
cdr3_nt: TGTGCCAGCAGTTCTCCGGGACAGGGGACGAATGAGCAGTTCTTC
cdr3_aa: CASSSPGQGTNEQFF